This T cell receptor (beta chain) was obtained from a study of blood T cells in healthy people across ages. Individuals who donated were healthy Caucasians from Russia aged roughly 6 to 90. Every participating donor contributed approximately 10 milliliters of peripheral blood through a draw. By sample fraction, this clonotype is medium-sized (0.01 to 0.1%). CDR1 and CDR2 from the germline V gene are MDHEN and SYDVKM. The V and J ends lost 3 bases and 11 bases respectively, with 12 bases between them. This CDR3 is 12 amino acids long. A second 7 to 11 cycle PCR used barcoded and J-beta primers. Every individual sample yielded 2.5 million or more paired-end reads (each containing CDR3). One entry per CDR3 protein results from TCRdb running MiXCR on the 5' RACE reads. The table records 550,000 to 700,000 distinct CDR3 sequences, approximately 27% of them present only once.

Sequenced sample: blood. The chain links TRBV28 to TRBJ2-3, with D perhaps given as TRBD1 or TRBD2 (5 bases each). The receptor was derived from a woman aged 70 to 79 in good health. The CDR3 loop reads CASSFGAPMQYF. The CDR3 DNA reads TGTGCCAGCAGTTTCGGGGCCCCGATGCAGTATTTT.